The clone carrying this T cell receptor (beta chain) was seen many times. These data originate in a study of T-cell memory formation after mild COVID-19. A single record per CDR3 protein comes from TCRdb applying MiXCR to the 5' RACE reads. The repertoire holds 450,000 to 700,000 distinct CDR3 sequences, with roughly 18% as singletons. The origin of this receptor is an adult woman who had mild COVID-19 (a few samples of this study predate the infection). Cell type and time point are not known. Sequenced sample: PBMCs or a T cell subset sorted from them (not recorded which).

The CDR3 bases are TGTGCCAGCAGTTCATCGGGTCGGGATTCACCCCTCCACTTT. Translated, it gives CASSSSGRDSPLHF. The chain has TRBV25-1 and TRBJ1-6; D gene uncertain. The CDR3 loop spans 14 amino acids. Between the trimmed V and J ends, which lost 5 bases and 8 bases, there was a span of 13 bases. Germline CDR1 is MGHDK and CDR2 is SYGVNS. The full variable domain, its missing parts supplied by reference TRBV25-1 and TRBJ1-6, is EADIYQTPRYLVIGTGKKITLECSQTMGHDKMYWYQQDPGMELHLIHYSYGVNSTEKGDLSSESTVSRIRTEHFPLTLESARPSHTSQYLCASSSSGRDSPLHFGNGTRLTVT.